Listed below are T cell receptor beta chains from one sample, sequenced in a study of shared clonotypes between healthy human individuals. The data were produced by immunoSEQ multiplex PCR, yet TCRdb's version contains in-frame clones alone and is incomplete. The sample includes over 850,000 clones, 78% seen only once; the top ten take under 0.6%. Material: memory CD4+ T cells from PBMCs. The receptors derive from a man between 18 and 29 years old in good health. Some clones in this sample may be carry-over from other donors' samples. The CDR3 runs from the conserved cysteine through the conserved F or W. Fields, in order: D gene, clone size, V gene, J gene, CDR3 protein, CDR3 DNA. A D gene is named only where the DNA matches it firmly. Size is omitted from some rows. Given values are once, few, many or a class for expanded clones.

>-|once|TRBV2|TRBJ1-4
CASSEQFATNEKLFF
TGTGCCAGCAGTGAACAGTTTGCAACTAATGAAAAACTGTTTTTT
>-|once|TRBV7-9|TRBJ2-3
CAIRGGEGATDTQYF
TGTGCCATCAGGGGCGGGGAGGGGGCCACAGATACGCAGTATTTT
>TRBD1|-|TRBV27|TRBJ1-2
CASSITGTGIYGYTF
TGTGCCAGCAGTATAACCGGGACAGGCATTTATGGCTACACCTTC
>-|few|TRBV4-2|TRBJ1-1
CAGGTGVRGDEAFF
TGTGCCGGGGGGACCGGGGTCAGGGGCGATGAAGCTTTCTTT
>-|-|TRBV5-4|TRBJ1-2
CASSLWQSNYGYTF
TGTGCCAGCAGCTTGTGGCAGTCGAACTATGGCTACACCTTC
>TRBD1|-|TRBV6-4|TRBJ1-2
CASSRDRSNYGYTF
TGTGCCAGCAGTCGGGACAGGAGTAACTATGGCTACACCTTC
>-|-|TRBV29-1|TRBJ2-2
CSATIRPTGELFF
TGCAGCGCCACCATTCGACCCACCGGGGAGCTGTTTTTT
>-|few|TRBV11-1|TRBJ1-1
CASSPAYTEAFF
TGTGCCAGCAGCCCGGCCTACACTGAAGCTTTCTTT
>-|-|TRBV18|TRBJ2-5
CASSPLSTVAQETQYF
TGTGCCAGCTCACCATTAAGCACAGTAGCGCAAGAGACCCAGTACTTC
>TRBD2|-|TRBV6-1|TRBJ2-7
CASSGGLAGDEQYF
TGTGCCAGCAGTGGGGGACTAGCGGGAGACGAGCAGTACTTC
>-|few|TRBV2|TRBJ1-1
CASRSLRALFGPTEAFF
TGTGCCAGCAGAAGCCTCCGGGCCCTCTTCGGCCCCACTGAAGCTTTCTTT
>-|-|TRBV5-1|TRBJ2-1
CASSPGSSSYNEQFF
TGCGCCAGCAGCCCCGGGTCCTCCTCCTACAATGAGCAGTTCTTC
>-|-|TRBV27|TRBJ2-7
CASSLQRSGEQYF
TGTGCCAGCAGTTTACAGCGGTCTGGTGAGCAGTACTTC
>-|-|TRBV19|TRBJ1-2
CASSVLGELLNYGYTF
TGTGCCAGTAGTGTACTAGGGGAACTTTTGAACTATGGCTACACCTTC
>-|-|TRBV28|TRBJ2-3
CASKGAEETDTQYF
TGTGCCAGCAAGGGAGCGGAAGAAACAGATACGCAGTATTTT
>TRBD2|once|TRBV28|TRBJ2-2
CASQARGVSSGELFF
TGTGCCAGCCAGGCCCGGGGGGTCTCGTCCGGGGAGCTGTTTTTT
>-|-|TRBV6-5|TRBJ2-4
CASSFFQAKNIQYF
TGTGCCAGCAGTTTCTTTCAAGCCAAAAACATTCAGTACTTC
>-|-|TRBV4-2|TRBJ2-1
CASSQESGGAGEQFF
TGTGCCAGCAGCCAAGAGAGTGGGGGGGCGGGTGAGCAGTTCTTC
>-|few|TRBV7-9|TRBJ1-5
CASSSLTQQPQHF
TGTGCCAGCAGCTCACTAACCCAACAGCCCCAGCATTTT
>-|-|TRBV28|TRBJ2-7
CASSVRGLYEQYF
TGTGCCAGCAGTGTCAGGGGACTCTACGAGCAGTACTTC
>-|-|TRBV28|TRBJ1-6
CASSQTSKPLHF
TGTGCCAGCAGCCAGACTTCAAAACCCCTCCACTTT
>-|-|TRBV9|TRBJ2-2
CASSVASSTTGELFF
TGTGCCAGCAGCGTAGCCAGTAGCACCACCGGGGAGCTGTTTTTT
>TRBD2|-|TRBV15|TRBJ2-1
CATRREGNYNEQFF
TGTGCCACCAGGCGGGAGGGAAACTACAATGAGCAGTTCTTC
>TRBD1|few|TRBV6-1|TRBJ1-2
CASGQGDGYTF
TGTGCCAGCGGACAGGGTGATGGCTACACCTTC
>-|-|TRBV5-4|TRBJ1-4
CASSSDRRGEVEKLFF
TGTGCCAGCAGCTCGGATCGGAGGGGTGAGGTCGAAAAACTGTTTTTT
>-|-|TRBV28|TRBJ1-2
CASRSSANYGYTF
TGTGCCAGCCGTTCATCAGCTAACTATGGCTACACCTTC
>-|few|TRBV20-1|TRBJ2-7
CSARPEQYF
TGCAGTGCTAGGCCCGAGCAGTACTTC
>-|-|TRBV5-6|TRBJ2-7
CASSLNRWETAEQYF
TGTGCCAGCAGCTTAAACAGGTGGGAGACGGCCGAGCAGTACTTC
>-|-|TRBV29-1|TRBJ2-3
CSVGASKYTDTQYF
TGCAGCGTTGGGGCTAGCAAGTACACAGATACGCAGTATTTT
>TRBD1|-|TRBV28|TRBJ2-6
CASSSHRGPKSGANVLTF
TGTGCCAGCAGTTCACACAGGGGGCCAAAGTCTGGGGCCAACGTCCTGACTTTC
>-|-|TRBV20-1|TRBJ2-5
CSPVGGETQYF
TGCAGCCCCGTAGGAGGAGAGACCCAGTACTTC
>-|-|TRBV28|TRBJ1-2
CASLYGSSRNYGYTF
TGTGCCAGTTTGTACGGGAGTTCTAGGAACTATGGCTACACCTTC
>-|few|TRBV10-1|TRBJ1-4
CALDSNEKLFF
TGCGCCTTGGACTCTAATGAAAAACTGTTTTTT
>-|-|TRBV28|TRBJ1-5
CASRSAGSNQPQHF
TGTGCCAGCCGGAGTGCCGGAAGCAATCAGCCCCAGCATTTT
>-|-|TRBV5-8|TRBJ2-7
CASSLVGFSSYEQYF
TGTGCCAGCAGCTTGGTGGGCTTTAGCTCCTACGAGCAGTACTTC
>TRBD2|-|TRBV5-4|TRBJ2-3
CASSLGGGRAPDTQYF
TGTGCCAGCAGCTTGGGGGGCGGGAGGGCCCCAGATACGCAGTATTTT
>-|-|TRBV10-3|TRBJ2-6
CAIRDQNRQDTARPGANVLTF
TGTGCCATCAGGGACCAGAATAGACAGGACACCGCTAGGCCTGGGGCCAACGTCCTGACTTTC
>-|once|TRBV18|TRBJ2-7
CASSASATYEQYF
TGTGCCAGCTCAGCTTCAGCGACCTACGAGCAGTACTTC
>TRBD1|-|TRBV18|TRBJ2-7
CASSPPGQWAYEQYF
TGTGCCAGCTCACCACCGGGACAGTGGGCCTACGAGCAGTACTTC
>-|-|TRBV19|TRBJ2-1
CASAFFETHSEQFF
TGTGCCAGTGCCTTTTTTGAGACCCATTCTGAGCAGTTCTTC
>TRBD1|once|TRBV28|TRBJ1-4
CASSMTGATNEKLFF
TGTGCCAGCAGTATGACAGGGGCAACTAATGAAAAACTGTTTTTT
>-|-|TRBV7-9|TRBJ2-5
CASSLLVGGGQQETQYF
TGTGCCAGCAGCTTACTGGTCGGGGGTGGGCAACAAGAGACCCAGTACTTC
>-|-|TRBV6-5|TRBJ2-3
CASSPGTPQTDTQYF
TGTGCCAGCAGTCCGGGGACACCTCAAACAGATACGCAGTATTTT
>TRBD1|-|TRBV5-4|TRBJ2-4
CASSLPGQGNGKNIQYF
TGTGCCAGCAGCTTACCCGGACAGGGGAATGGCAAAAACATTCAGTACTTC
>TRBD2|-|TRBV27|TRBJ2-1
CASSRDSGSIEQFF
TGTGCCAGCTCCAGGGATAGCGGGAGTATCGAGCAGTTCTTC
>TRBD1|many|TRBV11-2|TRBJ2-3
CASSTNPRGQGTDTQYF
TGTGCCAGCAGCACCAACCCGCGAGGACAGGGCACAGATACGCAGTATTTT
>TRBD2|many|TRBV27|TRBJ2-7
CASSPTSGNSEQYF
TGTGCCAGCAGTCCGACTAGCGGGAATAGCGAGCAGTACTTC
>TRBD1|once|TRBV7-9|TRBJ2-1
CASSFTGTGNEQFF
TGTGCCAGCAGCTTTACCGGGACAGGGAATGAGCAGTTCTTC
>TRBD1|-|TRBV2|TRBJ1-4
CASRRTGGGSEKLFF
TGTGCCAGCAGACGTACAGGGGGCGGGAGTGAAAAACTGTTTTTT
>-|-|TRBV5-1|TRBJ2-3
CASSPARLDPGTDTQYF
TGCGCCAGCAGCCCCGCCCGACTAGACCCCGGCACAGATACGCAGTATTTT
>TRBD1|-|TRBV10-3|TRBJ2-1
CAISVGQGAGNEQFF
TGTGCCATCAGTGTCGGGCAGGGGGCTGGGAATGAGCAGTTCTTC
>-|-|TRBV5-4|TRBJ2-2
CASSLDTANTGELFF
TGTGCCAGCAGCTTGGACACAGCGAACACCGGGGAGCTGTTTTTT